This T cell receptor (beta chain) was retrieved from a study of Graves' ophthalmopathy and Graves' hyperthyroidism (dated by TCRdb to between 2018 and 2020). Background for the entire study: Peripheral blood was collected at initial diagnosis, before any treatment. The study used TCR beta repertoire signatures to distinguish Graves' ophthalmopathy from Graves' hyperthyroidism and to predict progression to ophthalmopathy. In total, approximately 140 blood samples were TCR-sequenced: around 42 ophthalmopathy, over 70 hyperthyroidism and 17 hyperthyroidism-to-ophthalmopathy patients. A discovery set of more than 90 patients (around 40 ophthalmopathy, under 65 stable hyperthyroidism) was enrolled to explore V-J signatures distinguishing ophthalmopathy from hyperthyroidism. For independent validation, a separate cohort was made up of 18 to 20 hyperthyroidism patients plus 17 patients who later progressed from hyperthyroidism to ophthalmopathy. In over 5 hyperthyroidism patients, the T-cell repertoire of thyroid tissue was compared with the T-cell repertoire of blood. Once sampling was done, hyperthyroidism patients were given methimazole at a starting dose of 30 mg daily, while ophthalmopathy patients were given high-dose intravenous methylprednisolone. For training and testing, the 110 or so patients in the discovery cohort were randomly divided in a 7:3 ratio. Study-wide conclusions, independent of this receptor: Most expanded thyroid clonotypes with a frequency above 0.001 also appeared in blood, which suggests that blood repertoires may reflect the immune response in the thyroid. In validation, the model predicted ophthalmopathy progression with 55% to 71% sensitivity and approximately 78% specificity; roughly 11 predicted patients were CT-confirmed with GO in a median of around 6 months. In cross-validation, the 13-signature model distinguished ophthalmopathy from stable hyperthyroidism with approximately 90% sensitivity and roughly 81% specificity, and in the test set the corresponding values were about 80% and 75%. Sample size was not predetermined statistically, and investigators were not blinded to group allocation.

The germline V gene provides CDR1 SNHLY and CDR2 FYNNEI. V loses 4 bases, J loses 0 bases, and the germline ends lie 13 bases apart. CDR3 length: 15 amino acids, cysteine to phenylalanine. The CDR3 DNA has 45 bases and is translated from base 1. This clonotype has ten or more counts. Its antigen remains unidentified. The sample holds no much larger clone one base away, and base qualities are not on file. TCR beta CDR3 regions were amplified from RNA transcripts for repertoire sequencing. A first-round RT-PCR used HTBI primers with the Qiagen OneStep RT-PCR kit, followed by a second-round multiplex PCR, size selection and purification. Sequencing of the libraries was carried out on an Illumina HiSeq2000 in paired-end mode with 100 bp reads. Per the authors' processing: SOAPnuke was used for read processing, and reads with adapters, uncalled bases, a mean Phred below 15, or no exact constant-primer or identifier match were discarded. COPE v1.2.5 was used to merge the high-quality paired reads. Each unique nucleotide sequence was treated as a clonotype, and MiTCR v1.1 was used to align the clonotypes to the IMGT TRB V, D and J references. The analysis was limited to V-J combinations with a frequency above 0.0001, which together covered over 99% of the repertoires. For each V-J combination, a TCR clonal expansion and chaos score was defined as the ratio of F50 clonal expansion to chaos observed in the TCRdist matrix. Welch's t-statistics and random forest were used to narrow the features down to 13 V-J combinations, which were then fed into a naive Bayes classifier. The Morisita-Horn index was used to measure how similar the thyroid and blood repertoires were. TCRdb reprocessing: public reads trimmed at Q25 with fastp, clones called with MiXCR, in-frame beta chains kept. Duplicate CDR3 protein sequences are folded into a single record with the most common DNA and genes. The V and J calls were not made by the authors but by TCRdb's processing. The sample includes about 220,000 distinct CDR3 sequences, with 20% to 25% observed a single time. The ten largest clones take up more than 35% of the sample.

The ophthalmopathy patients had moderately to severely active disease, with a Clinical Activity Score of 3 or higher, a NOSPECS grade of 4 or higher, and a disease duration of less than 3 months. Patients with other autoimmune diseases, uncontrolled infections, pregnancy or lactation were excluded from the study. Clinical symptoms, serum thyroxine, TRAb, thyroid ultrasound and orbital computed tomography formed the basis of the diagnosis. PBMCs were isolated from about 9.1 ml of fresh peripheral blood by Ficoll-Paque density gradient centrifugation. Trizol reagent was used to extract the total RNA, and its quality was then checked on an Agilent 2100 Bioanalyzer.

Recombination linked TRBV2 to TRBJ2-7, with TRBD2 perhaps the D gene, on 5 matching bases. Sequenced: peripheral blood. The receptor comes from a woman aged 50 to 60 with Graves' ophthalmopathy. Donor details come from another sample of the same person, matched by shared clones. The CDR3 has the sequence CASSVRLALSYEQYF. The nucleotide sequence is TGTGCCAGCAGTGTGCGGCTAGCCCTCTCCTACGAGCAGTACTTC.